This T cell receptor beta chain was recovered during a study of CD8 T cells in Susac syndrome. Random hexamers were used to reverse transcribe roughly 0.45 to 1 ug of RNA. The amplification used immunoSEQ multiplex PCR on TCR beta CDR3; it spanned 54 Vbeta and 13 Jbeta. TCRdb re-derived calls from the immunoSEQ multiplex PCR reads in MiXCR, one entry per CDR3 protein. The sample gives around 300,000 distinct CDR3 sequences, approximately 89% of which show up once; roughly 0.17% is in the top ten. The germline V gene encodes CDR1 LNHNV and CDR2 YYDKDF (reference sequence). CDR3 length equals 16 residues. V was clipped by 0 bases and J by 0 bases, with 9 bases between them. The T cells that were sequenced for TCR beta were CD8+ and CD4+ cells from blood.

The sequence came from a human donor with multiple sclerosis. Sequencing was done on a sample of CD8+ T cells from PBMCs. The V call is TRBV15, the J call TRBJ1-5; D is unresolved. CDR3 region: CATSREPVNSNQPQHF. Here the CDR3 DNA reads TGTGCCACCAGCAGAGAACCCGTAAATAGCAATCAGCCCCAGCATTTT.